This T cell receptor (beta chain) emerged from a study of beta chain features in type 1 diabetes. Study-wide results and caveats: Sampled from patients, naive, central memory and Treg TCRB repertoires appeared more similar than those sampled from healthy donors. Sequencing used cDNA, and cells with high TCR expression could therefore be over-represented.

As every portion of the isolated RNA was reverse transcribed, the sequencing read expressed TCRB transcripts. Profiling relied on immunoSEQ multiplex PCR, and the TCRdb table lists in-frame clones only, not all of them. The sample lists 150,000 to 190,000 clones, 11% seen once, with about 1.9% in the top ten. Germline CDR1 reads ENHRY; CDR2 reads SYGVKD. The CDR3 is 15 amino acids. V was shortened by 6 bases and J by 0 bases, with 12 bases between the two germline ends. About this clone itself: Its antigen is as yet unknown.

Via CD45RO/CCR7/CD25/CD127/CD95/CD27, cells of the CD4+ naive, central memory, regulatory and stem cell-like memory subsets were sorted. Specimen: central memory CD4+ T cells from blood. The V and J genes are TRBV10-3 and TRBJ2-1; perhaps TRBD2 as D (5 bases). This TCR came from a man younger than 30 in good health. The CDR3 nucleotides read TGTGCCATCAGCGAAAGCGGAACCTCCTACAATGAGCAGTTCTTC. It is translated as CAISESGTSYNEQFF.